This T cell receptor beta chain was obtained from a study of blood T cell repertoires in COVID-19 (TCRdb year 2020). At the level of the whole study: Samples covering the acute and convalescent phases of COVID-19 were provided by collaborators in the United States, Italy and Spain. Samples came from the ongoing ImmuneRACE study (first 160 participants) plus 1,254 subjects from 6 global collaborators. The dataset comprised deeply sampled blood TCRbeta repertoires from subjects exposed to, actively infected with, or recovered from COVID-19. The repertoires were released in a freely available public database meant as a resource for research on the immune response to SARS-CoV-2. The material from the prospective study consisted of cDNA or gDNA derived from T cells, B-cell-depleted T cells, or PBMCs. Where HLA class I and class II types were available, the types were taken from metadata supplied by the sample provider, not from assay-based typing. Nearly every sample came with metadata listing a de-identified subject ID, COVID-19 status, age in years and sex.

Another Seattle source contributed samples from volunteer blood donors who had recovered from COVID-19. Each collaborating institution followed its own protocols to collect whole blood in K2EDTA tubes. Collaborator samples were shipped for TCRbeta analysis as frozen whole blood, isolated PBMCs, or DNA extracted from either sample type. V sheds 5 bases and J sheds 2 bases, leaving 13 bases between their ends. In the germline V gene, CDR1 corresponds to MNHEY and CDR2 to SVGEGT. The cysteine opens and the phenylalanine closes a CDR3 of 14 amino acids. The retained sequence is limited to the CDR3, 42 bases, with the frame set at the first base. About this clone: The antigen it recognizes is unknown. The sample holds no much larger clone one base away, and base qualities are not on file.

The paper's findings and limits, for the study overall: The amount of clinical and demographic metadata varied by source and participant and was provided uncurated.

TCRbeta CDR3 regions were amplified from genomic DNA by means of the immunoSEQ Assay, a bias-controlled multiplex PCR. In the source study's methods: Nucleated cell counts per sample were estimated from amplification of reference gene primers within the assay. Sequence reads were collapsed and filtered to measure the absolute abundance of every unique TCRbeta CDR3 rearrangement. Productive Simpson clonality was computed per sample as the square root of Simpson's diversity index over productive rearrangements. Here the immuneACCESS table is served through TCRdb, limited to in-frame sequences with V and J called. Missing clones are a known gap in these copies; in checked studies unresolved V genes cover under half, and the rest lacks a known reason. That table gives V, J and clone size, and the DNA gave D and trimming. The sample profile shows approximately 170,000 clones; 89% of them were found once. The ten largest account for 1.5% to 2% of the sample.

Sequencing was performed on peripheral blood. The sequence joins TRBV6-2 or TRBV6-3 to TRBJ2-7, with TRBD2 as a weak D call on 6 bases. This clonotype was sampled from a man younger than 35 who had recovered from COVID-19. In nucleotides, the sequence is TGTGCCAGCAGTCAGGCGGGGACTGCCTACGAGCAGTACTTC. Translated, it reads CASSQAGTAYEQYF.